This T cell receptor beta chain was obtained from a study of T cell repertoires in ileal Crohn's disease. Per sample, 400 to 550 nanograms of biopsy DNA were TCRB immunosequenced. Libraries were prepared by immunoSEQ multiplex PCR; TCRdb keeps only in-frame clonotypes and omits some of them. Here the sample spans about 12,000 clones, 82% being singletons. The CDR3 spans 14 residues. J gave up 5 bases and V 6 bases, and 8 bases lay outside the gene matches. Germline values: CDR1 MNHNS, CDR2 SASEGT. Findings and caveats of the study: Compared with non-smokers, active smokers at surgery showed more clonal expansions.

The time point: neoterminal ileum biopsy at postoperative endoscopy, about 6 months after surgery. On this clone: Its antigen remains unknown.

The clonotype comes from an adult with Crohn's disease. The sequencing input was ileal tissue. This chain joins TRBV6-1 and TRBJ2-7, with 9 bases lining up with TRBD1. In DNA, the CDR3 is TGTGCCAGCAGCCGGGGACAGGGTATGGACGAGCAGTACTTC. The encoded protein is CASSRGQGMDEQYF.